What follows is one TCR beta chain and its context. Its antigen is unknown. This sample is part of a study of T cell repertoires in cytomegalovirus infection. In the study overall: Matching HLA type, along with CMV infection, was indicated by public TCR beta signatures.

Germline CDR1 and CDR2: SGHVS and FNYEAQ. The CDR3 runs to 16 residues. The junction had 4 bases not matched to a gene; V was cut back by 0 bases and J by 3 bases. TCRdb recomputed calls from the reads with MiXCR, one row per CDR3 protein. The sample lists about 830,000 distinct CDR3 sequences; around a third were seen once. Study-level points and caveats: Cumulative frequency of public TCR beta families picked out carriers of CMV plus the relevant HLA. Dominating the ex vivo response were HLA-C-restricted CMV-specific TCR beta clonotypes.

The source of this sequence is a human donor in good health (CMV status not recorded). Some clones in this sample may be carry-over from other donors' samples. The V call is TRBV7-6, the J call TRBJ2-2; 7 nucleotides agree with TRBD1. The sequences come from cultured CD8+ T cells from PBMCs, collected from culture after CMV antigen stimulation. In DNA form, the CDR3 reads TGTGCCAGCAGCTTAGCAAGCAGGGGGTACACCGGGGAGCTGTTTTTT. Its protein is CASSLASRGYTGELFF.